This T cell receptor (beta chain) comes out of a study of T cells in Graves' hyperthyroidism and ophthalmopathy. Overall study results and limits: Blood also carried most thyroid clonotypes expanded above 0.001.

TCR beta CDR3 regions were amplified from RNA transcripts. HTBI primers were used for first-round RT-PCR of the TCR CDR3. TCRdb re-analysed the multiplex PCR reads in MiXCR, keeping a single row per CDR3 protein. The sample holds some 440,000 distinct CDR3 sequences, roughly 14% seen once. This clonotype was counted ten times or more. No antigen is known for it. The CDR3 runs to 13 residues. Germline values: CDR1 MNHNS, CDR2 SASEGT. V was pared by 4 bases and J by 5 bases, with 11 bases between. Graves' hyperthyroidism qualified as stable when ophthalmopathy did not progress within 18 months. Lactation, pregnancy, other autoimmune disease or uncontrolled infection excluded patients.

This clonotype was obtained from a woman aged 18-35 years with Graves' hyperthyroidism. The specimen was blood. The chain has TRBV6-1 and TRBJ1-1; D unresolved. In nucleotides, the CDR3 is TGTGCCAGCAGTGGTTCAGGTTCAACTGAAGCTTTCTTT. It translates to CASSGSGSTEAFF.